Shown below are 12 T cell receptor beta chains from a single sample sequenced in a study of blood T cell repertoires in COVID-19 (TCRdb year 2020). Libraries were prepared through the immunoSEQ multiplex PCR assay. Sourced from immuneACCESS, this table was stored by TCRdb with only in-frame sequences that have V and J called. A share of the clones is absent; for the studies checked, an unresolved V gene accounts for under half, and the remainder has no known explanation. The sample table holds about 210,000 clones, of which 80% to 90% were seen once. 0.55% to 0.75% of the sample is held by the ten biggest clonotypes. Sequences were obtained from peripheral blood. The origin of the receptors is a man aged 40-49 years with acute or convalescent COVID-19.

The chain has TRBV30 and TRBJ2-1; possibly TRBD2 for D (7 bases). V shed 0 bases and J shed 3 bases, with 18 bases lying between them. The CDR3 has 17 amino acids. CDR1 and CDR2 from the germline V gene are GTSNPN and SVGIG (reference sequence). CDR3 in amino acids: CAWSVGGGPSSYNEQFF. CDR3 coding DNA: TGTGCCTGGAGTGTAGGGGGGGGGCCATCAAGCTACAATGAGCAGTTCTTC.

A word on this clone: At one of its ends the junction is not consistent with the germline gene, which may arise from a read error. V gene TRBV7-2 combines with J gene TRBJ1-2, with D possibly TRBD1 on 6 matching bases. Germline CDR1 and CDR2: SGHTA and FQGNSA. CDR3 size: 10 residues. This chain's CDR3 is CASSVQGPFF. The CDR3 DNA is TGTGCCAGCAGCGTACAGGGACCCTTCTTC.

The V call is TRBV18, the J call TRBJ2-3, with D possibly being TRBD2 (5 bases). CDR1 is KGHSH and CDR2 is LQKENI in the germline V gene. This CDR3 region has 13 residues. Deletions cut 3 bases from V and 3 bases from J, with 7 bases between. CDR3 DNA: TGTGCCAGCTCACCCGGGGTGACAGATACGCAGTATTTT. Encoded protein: CASSPGVTDTQYF.

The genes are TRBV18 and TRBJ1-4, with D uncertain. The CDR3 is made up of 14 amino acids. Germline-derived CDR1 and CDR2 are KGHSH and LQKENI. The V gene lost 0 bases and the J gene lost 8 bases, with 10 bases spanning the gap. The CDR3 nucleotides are TGTGCCAGCTCACCACCGCCAGGAGGCGAAAAACTGTTTTTT. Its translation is CASSPPPGGEKLFF.

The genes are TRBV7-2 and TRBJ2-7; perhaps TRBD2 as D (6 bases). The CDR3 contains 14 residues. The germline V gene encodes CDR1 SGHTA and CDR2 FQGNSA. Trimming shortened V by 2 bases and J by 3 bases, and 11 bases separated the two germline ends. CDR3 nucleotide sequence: TGTGCCAGCAGCTTATACGGGAGTCTCTACGAGCAGTACTTC. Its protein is CASSLYGSLYEQYF.

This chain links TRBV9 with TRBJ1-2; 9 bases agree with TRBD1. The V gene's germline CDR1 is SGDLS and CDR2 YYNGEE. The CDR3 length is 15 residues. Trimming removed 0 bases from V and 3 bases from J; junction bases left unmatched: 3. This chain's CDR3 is CASSVGGTGYYGYTF. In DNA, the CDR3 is TGTGCCAGCAGCGTAGGAGGGACAGGGTACTATGGCTACACCTTC. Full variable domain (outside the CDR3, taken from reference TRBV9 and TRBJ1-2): DSGVTQTPKHLITATGQRVTLRCSPRSGDLSVYWYQQSLDQGLQFLIQYYNGEERAKGNILERFSAQQFPDLHSELNLSSLELGDSALYFCASSVGGTGYYGYTFGSGTRLTVV.

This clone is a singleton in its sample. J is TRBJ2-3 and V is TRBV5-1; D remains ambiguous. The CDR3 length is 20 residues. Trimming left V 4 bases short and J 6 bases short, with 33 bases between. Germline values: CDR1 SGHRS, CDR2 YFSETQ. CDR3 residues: CASSLVGAARPSGNSDTQYF. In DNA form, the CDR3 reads TGCGCCAGCAGCCTGGTCGGCGCGGCTCGTCCTAGTGGAAATTCGGATACGCAGTATTTT.

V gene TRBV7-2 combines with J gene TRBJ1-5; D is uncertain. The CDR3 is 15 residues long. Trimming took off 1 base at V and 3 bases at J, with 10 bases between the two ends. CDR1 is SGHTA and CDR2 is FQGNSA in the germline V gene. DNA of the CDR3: TGTGCCAGCAGCTTAGTAGGCGGGCTCAATCAGCCCCAGCATTTT. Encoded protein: CASSLVGGLNQPQHF.

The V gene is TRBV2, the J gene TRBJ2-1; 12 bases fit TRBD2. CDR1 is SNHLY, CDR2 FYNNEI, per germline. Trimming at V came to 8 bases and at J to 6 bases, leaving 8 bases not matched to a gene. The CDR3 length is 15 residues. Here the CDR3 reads CASETGLAGSNEQFF. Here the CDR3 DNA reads TGTGCCAGCGAAACCGGACTAGCGGGGAGCAATGAGCAGTTCTTC.

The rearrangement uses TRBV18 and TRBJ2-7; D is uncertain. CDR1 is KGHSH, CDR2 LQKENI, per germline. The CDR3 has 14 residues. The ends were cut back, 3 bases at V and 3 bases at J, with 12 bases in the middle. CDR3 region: CASSPRPPGYEQYF. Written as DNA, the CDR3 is TGTGCCAGCTCACCTAGGCCCCCGGGCTACGAGCAGTACTTC.

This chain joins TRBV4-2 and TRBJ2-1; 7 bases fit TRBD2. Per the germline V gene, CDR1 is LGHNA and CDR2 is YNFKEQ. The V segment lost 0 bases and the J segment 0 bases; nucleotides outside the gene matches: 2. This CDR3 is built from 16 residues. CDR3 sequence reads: CASSQERGVSYNEQFF. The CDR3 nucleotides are TGTGCCAGCAGCCAAGAACGGGGGGTCTCCTACAATGAGCAGTTCTTC.

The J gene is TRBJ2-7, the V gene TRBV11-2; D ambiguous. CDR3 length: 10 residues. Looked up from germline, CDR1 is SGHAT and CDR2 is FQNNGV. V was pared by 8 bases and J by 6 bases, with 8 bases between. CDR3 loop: CASGELEQYF. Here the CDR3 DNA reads TGTGCCAGCGGTGAGCTCGAGCAGTACTTC.